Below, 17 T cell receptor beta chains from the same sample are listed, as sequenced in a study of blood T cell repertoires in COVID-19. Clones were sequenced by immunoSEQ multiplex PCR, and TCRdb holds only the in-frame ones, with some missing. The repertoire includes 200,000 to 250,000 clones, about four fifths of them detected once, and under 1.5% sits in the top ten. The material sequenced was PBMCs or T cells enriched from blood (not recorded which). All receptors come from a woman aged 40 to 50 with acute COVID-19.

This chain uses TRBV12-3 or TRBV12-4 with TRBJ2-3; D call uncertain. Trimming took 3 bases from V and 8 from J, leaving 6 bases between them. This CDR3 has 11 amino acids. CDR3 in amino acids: CASSFIATQYF. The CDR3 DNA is TGTGCCAGCAGTTTTATAGCTACGCAGTATTTT.

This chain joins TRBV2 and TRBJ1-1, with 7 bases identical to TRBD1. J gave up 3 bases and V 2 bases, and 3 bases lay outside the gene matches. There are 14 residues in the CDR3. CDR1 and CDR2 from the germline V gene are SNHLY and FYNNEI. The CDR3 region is CASSEQGGDTEAFF. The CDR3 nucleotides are TGTGCCAGCAGTGAACAGGGGGGAGACACTGAAGCTTTCTTT.

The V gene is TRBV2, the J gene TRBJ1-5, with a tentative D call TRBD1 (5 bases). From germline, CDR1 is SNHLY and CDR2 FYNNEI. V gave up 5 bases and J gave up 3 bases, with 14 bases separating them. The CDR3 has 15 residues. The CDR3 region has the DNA TGTGCCAGCAGTACACAGGCGGGGAACAATCAGCCCCAGCATTTT. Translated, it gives CASSTQAGNNQPQHF.

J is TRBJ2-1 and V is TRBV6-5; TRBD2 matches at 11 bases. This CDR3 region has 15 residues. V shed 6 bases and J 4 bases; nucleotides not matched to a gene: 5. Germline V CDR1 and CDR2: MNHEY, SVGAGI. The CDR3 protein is CASRWTSGLYNEQFF. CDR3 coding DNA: TGTGCCAGCAGATGGACTAGCGGGTTGTACAATGAGCAGTTCTTC.

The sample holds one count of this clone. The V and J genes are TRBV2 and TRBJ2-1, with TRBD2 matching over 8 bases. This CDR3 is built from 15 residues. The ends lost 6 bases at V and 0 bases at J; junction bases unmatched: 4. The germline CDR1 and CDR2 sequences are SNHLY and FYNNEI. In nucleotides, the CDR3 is TGTGCCAGCAGGTCCACTAGCGGCTCCTACAATGAGCAGTTCTTC. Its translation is CASRSTSGSYNEQFF.

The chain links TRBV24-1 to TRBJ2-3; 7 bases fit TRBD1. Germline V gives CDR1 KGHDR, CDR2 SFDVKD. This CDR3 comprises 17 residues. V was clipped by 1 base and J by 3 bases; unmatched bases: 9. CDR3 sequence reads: CATSDLGERQGTDTQYF. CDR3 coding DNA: TGTGCCACCAGTGATTTAGGGGAGAGACAGGGAACAGATACGCAGTATTTT.

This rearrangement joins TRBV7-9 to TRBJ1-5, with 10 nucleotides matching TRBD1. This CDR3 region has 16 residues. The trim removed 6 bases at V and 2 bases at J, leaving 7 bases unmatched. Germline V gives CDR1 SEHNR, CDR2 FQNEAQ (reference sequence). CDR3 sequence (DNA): TGTGCCAGCAGTTTGACAGGGGGCGCGGGCAATCAGCCCCAGCATTTT. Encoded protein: CASSLTGGAGNQPQHF.

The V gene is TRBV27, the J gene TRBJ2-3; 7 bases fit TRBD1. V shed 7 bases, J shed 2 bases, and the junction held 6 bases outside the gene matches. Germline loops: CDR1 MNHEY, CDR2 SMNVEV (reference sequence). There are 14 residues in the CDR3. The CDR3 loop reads CASTEGGTTDTQYF. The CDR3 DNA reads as TGTGCCAGCACAGAAGGGGGCACCACAGATACGCAGTATTTT.

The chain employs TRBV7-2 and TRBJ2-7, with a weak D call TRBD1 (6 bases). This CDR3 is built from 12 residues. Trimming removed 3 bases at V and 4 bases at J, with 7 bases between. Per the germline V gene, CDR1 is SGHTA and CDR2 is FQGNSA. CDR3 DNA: TGTGCCAGCAGCTTCAGGGGATACGAGCAGTACTTC. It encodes CASSFRGYEQYF. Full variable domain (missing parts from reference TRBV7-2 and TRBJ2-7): GAGVSQSPSNKVTEKGKDVELRCDPISGHTALYWYRQSLGQGLEFLIYFQGNSAPDKSGLPSDRFSAERTGGSVSTLTIQRTQQEDSAVYLCASSFRGYEQYFGPGTRLTVT.

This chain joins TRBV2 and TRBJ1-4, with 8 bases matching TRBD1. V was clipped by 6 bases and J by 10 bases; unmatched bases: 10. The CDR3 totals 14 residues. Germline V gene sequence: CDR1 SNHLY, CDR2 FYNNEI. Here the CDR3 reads CASSLQGGKTKLFF. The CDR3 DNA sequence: TGTGCCAGCAGCCTACAGGGGGGGAAAACAAAACTGTTTTTT.

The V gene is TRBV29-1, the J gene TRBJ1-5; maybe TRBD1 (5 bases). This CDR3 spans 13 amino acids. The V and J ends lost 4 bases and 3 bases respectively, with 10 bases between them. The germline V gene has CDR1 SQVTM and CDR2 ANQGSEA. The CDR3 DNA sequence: TGCAGCGTTGCATGGGGCAACAATCAGCCCCAGCATTTT. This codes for CSVAWGNNQPQHF.

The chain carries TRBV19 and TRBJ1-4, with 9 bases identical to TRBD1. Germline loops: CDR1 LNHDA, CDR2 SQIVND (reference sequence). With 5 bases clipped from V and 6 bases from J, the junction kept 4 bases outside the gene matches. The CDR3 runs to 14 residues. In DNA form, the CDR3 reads TGTGCCAGTAGTCCGGGGACAGGGTATGAAAAACTGTTTTTT. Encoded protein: CASSPGTGYEKLFF.

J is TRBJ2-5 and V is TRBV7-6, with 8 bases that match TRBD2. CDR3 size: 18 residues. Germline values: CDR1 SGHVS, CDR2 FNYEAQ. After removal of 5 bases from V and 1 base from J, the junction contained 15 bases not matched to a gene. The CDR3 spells CASSTPRELAGLQETQYF. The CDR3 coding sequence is TGTGCCAGCAGCACCCCCCGGGAGCTAGCGGGCCTCCAAGAGACCCAGTACTTC.

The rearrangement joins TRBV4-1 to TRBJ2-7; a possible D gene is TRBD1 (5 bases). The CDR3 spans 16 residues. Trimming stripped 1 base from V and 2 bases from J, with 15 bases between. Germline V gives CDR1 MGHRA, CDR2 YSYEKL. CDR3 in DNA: TGCGCCAGCAGCCAAGGAACAAGACAGACAGCCTACGAGCAGTACTTC. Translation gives CASSQGTRQTAYEQYF.

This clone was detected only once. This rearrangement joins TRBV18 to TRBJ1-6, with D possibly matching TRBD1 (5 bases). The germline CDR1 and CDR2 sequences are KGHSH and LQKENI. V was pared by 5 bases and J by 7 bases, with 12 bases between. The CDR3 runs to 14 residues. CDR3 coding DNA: TGTGCCAGCTCAGACGACAGAGGAAATTCACCCCTCCACTTT. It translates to CASSDDRGNSPLHF.

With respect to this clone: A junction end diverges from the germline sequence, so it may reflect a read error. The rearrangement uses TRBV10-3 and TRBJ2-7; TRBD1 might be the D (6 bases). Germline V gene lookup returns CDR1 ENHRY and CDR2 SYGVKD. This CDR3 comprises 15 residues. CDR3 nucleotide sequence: TGTGCCATCAGTGAGCGGTCGGACAGTTCCTCCGAGCAGTACTTC. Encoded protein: CAISERSDSSSEQYF.

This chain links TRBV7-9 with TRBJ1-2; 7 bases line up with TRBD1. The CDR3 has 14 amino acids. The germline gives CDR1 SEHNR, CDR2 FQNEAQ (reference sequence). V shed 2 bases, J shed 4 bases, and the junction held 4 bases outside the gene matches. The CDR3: CASSLNRGGYGYTF. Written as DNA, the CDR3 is TGTGCCAGCAGCTTAAACAGGGGTGGCTATGGCTACACCTTC.